The 32 T cell receptor beta chains below all came from one sample that was sequenced in a study of control samples from healthy donors and cancer patients. Profiling relied on immunoSEQ multiplex PCR, and the TCRdb table lists in-frame clones only, not all of them. Of 150,000 to 160,000 clones listed, about 93% are singletons. Sequencing was performed on blood. The receptors here all came from a man aged 45-65 years in good health.

The chain employs TRBV28 and TRBJ1-6; no firm D call. Between the trimmed V and J ends, which lost 6 bases and 7 bases, there was a span of 7 bases. Per the germline V gene, CDR1 is MDHEN and CDR2 is SYDVKM. This CDR3 spans 12 amino acids. The CDR3 region has the DNA TGTGCCAGCAGCCGAAGGAATTCACCCCTCCACTTT. It translates to CASSRRNSPLHF.

The CDR3 sequence: CASSKGDGVGADTQYF. CDR3 coding DNA: TGTGCCAGCAGCAAAGGGGACGGGGTCGGGGCAGATACGCAGTATTTT. The rearrangement joins TRBV21-1 to TRBJ2-3. TRBV21-1 is a pseudogene locus. CDR3 length: 16 residues.

This chain uses TRBV9 with TRBJ2-3; possibly TRBD1 or TRBD2 for D (6 bases each). V lost 2 bases and J lost 3, with 13 bases in between. The length of the CDR3 is 15 residues. CDR1 is SGDLS, CDR2 YYNGEE, per germline. The CDR3 DNA reads TGTGCCAGCAGCGTCGGACAGCGGGCAACAGATACGCAGTATTTT. It is translated as CASSVGQRATDTQYF.

The CDR3 loop is CASRPNGQGNTEAFF. In nucleotides, the CDR3 is TGTGCCAGCAGACCCAACGGACAGGGGAACACTGAAGCTTTCTTT. The V and J genes are TRBV6-4 and TRBJ1-1; 8 nucleotides line up with TRBD1. The trim removed 6 bases at V and 1 base at J, leaving 7 bases unmatched. Germline values: CDR1 MRHNA, CDR2 SNTAGT. This CDR3 is 15 amino acids long.

V and J are TRBV10-3 and TRBJ1-1; no firm D call. The V gene's germline CDR1 is ENHRY and CDR2 SYGVKD. Trimming took off 0 bases at V and 4 bases at J, with 12 bases between the two ends. CDR3 length: 15 amino acids. CDR3 residues: CAISESNSWTTEAFF. The CDR3 DNA is TGTGCCATCAGTGAGTCAAATTCGTGGACCACTGAAGCTTTCTTT.

In DNA form, the CDR3 reads TGTGCCAGCAGCCCTGTGAGGGGGTTTAGCTCCTACAATGAGCAGTTCTTC. As protein: CASSPVRGFSSYNEQFF. V gene TRBV11-3 combines with J gene TRBJ2-1; tentative D call: TRBD1 (6 bases). V gave up 5 bases and J gave up 0 bases, with 17 bases separating them. This CDR3 region has 17 residues. The V gene's germline CDR1 is SGHNT and CDR2 YENEEA.

The chain joins TRBV5-4 to TRBJ2-1; 9 nucleotides line up with TRBD2. The V gene's germline CDR1 is SGHNT and CDR2 YYREEE (reference sequence). This CDR3 comprises 15 residues. V lost 7 bases, J lost 4 bases, and 9 bases stayed unmatched. The CDR3 DNA is TGTGCCAGCTCTACCAGGACTAGCGCTTACAATGAGCAGTTCTTC. Translated, it gives CASSTRTSAYNEQFF.

This clone showed up just once. The chain carries TRBV4-2 and TRBJ1-5; the D gene is possibly TRBD1 (5 bases). Trimming took 0 bases from V and 4 from J, leaving 10 bases between them. CDR3 length: 15 residues. From germline, CDR1 is LGHNA and CDR2 YNFKEQ. CDR3 loop: CASSQDRQTNQPQHF. The CDR3 nucleotides are TGTGCCAGCAGCCAAGATCGACAGACAAATCAGCCCCAGCATTTT.

This clone was seen a single time. The chain couples TRBV19 to TRBJ2-1, with TRBD2 matching 7 bases. Germline CDR1 reads LNHDA; CDR2 reads SQIVND (reference sequence). The CDR3 covers 15 residues. The ends lost 0 bases at V and 3 bases at J; junction bases unmatched: 2. The DNA for the CDR3 is TGTGCCAGTAGTATAGAGGCGGGGGTCTACAATGAGCAGTTCTTC. It codes for CASSIEAGVYNEQFF.

The chain is built from TRBV5-1 and TRBJ2-1; TRBD1 is a possible D gene (6 bases). The CDR3 length is 16 residues. Deletions cut 1 base from V and 4 bases from J, with 15 bases between. Per the germline V gene, CDR1 is SGHRS and CDR2 is YFSETQ. CDR3 bases: TGCGCCAGCAGCTTGAGTAAGGGGCAGGGGTACAATGAGCAGTTCTTC. It yields the protein CASSLSKGQGYNEQFF.

The chain joins TRBV21-1 to TRBJ1-5. TRBV21-1 is flagged as a pseudogene. This CDR3 region has 16 residues. DNA for the CDR3: TGTGCCAGCCCAAGAGGGGGGGTTTATAGCAATCAGCCCCAGCATTTT. It codes for CASPRGGVYSNQPQHF.

The CDR3 reads CASSQTTNEKLFF. The DNA for the CDR3 is TGCGCCAGCAGCCAAACAACTAATGAAAAACTGTTTTTT. The chain recombines TRBV4-1 with TRBJ1-4; D is undetermined. The CDR3 runs to 13 residues. CDR1 and CDR2 from the germline V gene are MGHRA and YSYEKL. Trimming left V 2 bases short and J 0 bases short, with 1 base between.

This clone was seen just once. The chain uses TRBV19 and TRBJ1-2; 9 bases are shared with TRBD1. Germline assignment: CDR1 LNHDA and CDR2 SQIVND (reference sequence). The V gene end was trimmed by 8 bases and the J gene end by 5 bases; junction bases not matched to a gene: 9. This CDR3 comprises 14 residues. DNA for the CDR3: TGTGCCAGTGGCCGGGACAGGGCCCCTTATGGCTACACCTTC. Its protein is CASGRDRAPYGYTF.

The genes are TRBV7-2 and TRBJ2-5; 7 bases are a match to TRBD1. The germline V gene encodes CDR1 SGHTA and CDR2 FQGNSA. The CDR3 is 16 amino acids. V gave up 0 bases and J gave up 5 bases; unmatched junction bases: 9. CDR3: CASSLALGTAGETQYF. The CDR3 DNA follows: TGTGCCAGCAGCTTAGCCCTAGGGACAGCCGGGGAGACCCAGTACTTC.

V usage is TRBV28 and J usage is TRBJ2-7, with a possible D match to TRBD1 (6 bases). In germline, CDR1 is MDHEN, CDR2 SYDVKM. The ends were cut back, 7 bases at V and 6 bases at J, with 16 bases in the middle. The CDR3 totals 13 residues. The CDR3 DNA reads TGTGCCAGCAAAACCCCAGGGGTTCGCGAGCAGTACTTC. This encodes CASKTPGVREQYF.

The V and J genes are TRBV9 and TRBJ2-3; D is unclear. The CDR3 covers 13 residues. The germline gives CDR1 SGDLS, CDR2 YYNGEE. Trimming cost V 0 bases and J 4 bases, with 6 bases left between them. The CDR3, as DNA: TGTGCCAGCAGCGTAGCTCCCCCAGATACGCAGTATTTT. This sequence encodes CASSVAPPDTQYF.

The chain carries TRBV6-5 and TRBJ1-1; D unresolved. CDR1 is MNHEY and CDR2 is SVGAGI in the germline V gene. This CDR3 has 13 residues. V lost 8 bases and J lost 0, with 10 bases in between. The CDR3 sequence: CASHITMNTEAFF. CDR3 DNA: TGTGCCAGCCATATAACCATGAACACTGAAGCTTTCTTT.

The V call is TRBV7-2, the J call TRBJ2-1; D is undetermined. The germline CDR1 and CDR2 sequences are SGHTA and FQGNSA. The CDR3 is 15 residues long. The V and J ends lost 5 bases and 1 base respectively, with 12 bases between them. The CDR3 region has the DNA TGTGCCAGCAGCCCTGACTCGCCTTCCTACAATGAGCAGTTCTTC. It yields the protein CASSPDSPSYNEQFF.

The CDR3, as DNA: TGTGCCAGCTCACCACGGACTAGCGGGAGAGGTGGGGCCAACGTCCTGACTTTC. Its translation is CASSPRTSGRGGANVLTF. The V gene is TRBV18, the J gene TRBJ2-6, with 13 positions matching TRBD2. CDR1 is KGHSH, CDR2 LQKENI, per germline. The CDR3 contains 18 residues. Trimming at V came to 1 base and at J to 3 bases, leaving 3 bases not matched to a gene.

This clone showed up just a few times. V and J are TRBV6-1 and TRBJ2-3, with 10 bases matching TRBD2. Looked up from germline, CDR1 is MNHNS and CDR2 is SASEGT. The V and J ends lost 7 bases and 0 bases, in that order; junction bases with no gene match: 13. CDR3 length: 18 residues. CDR3 region: CASIETEPSGGSTDTQYF. In DNA form, the CDR3 reads TGTGCCAGCATTGAGACAGAGCCTAGCGGGGGCAGCACAGATACGCAGTATTTT.

This sequence joins TRBV7-2 and TRBJ2-7, with 9 bases that match TRBD2. J lost 0 bases, V lost 5 bases, and 11 bases had no gene match. The CDR3 consists of 17 residues. Germline CDR1 and CDR2: SGHTA and FQGNSA. The CDR3 nucleotides read TGTGCCAGCAGCGGGCGAAGATCTAGCGGGAACTCCTACGAGCAGTACTTC. Its protein product is CASSGRRSSGNSYEQYF. Using reference TRBV7-2 and TRBJ2-7 for the parts outside the CDR3, the full variable domain is GAGVSQSPSNKVTEKGKDVELRCDPISGHTALYWYRQSLGQGLEFLIYFQGNSAPDKSGLPSDRFSAERTGGSVSTLTIQRTQQEDSAVYLCASSGRRSSGNSYEQYFGPGTRLTVT.

The rearrangement links TRBV7-6 to TRBJ2-7; D remains unclear. The germline gives CDR1 SGHVS, CDR2 FNYEAQ. The CDR3 has 13 residues. Trimming left V 3 bases short and J 2 bases short, with 8 bases between. In DNA form, the CDR3 reads TGTGCCAGCAGCTTGGGCAGGACCTACGAGCAGTACTTC. Residues: CASSLGRTYEQYF.

About this clone: The identical CDR3 is also encoded by other nucleotide sequences in the sample. The CDR3 DNA follows: TGTGCCAGCAGTCGGCAGCCGAACACTGAAGCTTTCTTT. It translates to CASSRQPNTEAFF. This chain joins TRBV7-3 and TRBJ1-1; D uncertain. Germline lookup yields CDR1 SGHTA and CDR2 FQGTGA. Trimming left V 6 bases short and J 1 base short, with 9 bases between. CDR3 size: 13 residues.

The genes are TRBV4-1 and TRBJ2-2; perhaps D is TRBD1 or TRBD2 (6 bases each). The CDR3 has 17 amino acids. With 1 base removed from V and 5 bases from J, the gap between germline ends came to 17 bases. Looked up from germline, CDR1 is MGHRA and CDR2 is YSYEKL. The CDR3 sequence: CASSQAPFGGATGELFF. The CDR3 DNA sequence: TGCGCCAGCAGCCAAGCCCCTTTCGGGGGCGCGACCGGGGAGCTGTTTTTT.

This chain links TRBV2 with TRBJ2-1, with a tentative D call TRBD1 (6 bases). CDR3 length: 15 residues. The germline CDR1 and CDR2 sequences are SNHLY and FYNNEI. Trimming took off 4 bases at V and 0 bases at J, with 10 bases between the two ends. CDR3 amino acids: CASSADRLSYNEQFF. CDR3 bases: TGTGCCAGCAGTGCCGACAGGCTCTCCTACAATGAGCAGTTCTTC.

This clone was found once. The chain joins TRBV11-2 to TRBJ2-2; D is ambiguous. The germline CDR1 and CDR2 sequences are SGHAT and FQNNGV. The CDR3 runs 15 residues. Trimming left V 2 bases short and J 0 bases short, with 7 bases between. The CDR3 DNA is TGTGCCAGCAGCTTATGGTTAACGAACACCGGGGAGCTGTTTTTT. Translation: CASSLWLTNTGELFF.

The J gene is TRBJ2-7, the V gene TRBV4-1; D possibly matches TRBD1 or TRBD2 (5 bases each). Germline-derived CDR1 and CDR2 are MGHRA and YSYEKL. V was cut by 1 base and J by 4 bases, with 14 bases left in between. The CDR3 loop spans 15 amino acids. CDR3: CASSQGGSLPYEQYF. The CDR3 DNA reads TGCGCCAGCAGCCAAGGGGGGAGTCTACCGTACGAGCAGTACTTC.

This chain connects TRBV2 to TRBJ2-2, with 7 bases identical to TRBD1. The germline V gene has CDR1 SNHLY and CDR2 FYNNEI. Trimming at V came to 6 bases and at J to 2 bases, leaving 3 bases not matched to a gene. This CDR3 has 14 residues. CDR3 nucleotides: TGTGCCAGCAGAACAGGGGATAACACCGGGGAGCTGTTTTTT. Translation gives CASRTGDNTGELFF. Filled out from reference TRBV2 and TRBJ2-2, the complete variable domain reads EPEVTQTPSHQVTQMGQEVILRCVPISNHLYFYWYRQILGQKVEFLVSFYNNEISEKSEIFDDQFSVERPDGSNFTLKIRSTKLEDSAMYFCASRTGDNTGELFFGEGSRLTVL.

The chain links TRBV27 to TRBJ2-7; D not resolved. The V gene's germline CDR1 is MNHEY and CDR2 SMNVEV (reference sequence). The CDR3 covers 14 residues. V dropped 2 bases and J dropped 0 bases, with 8 bases sitting between them. CDR3 in DNA: TGTGCCAGCAGTTTAGAGTTCAACTCCTACGAGCAGTACTTC. Its protein product is CASSLEFNSYEQYF.

The V gene is TRBV24-1, the J gene TRBJ1-5; D unclear. Germline CDR1 reads KGHDR; CDR2 reads SFDVKD. Trimming pared 3 bases from V and 8 bases from J, leaving 13 bases between. The CDR3 loop spans 14 amino acids. The CDR3 DNA is TGTGCCACCAGTGATCCCAGGCGGGCTGAGCCCCAGCATTTT. This gives the protein CATSDPRRAEPQHF.

The chain carries TRBV19 and TRBJ1-4, with 9 bases aligning to TRBD1. Germline V gives CDR1 LNHDA, CDR2 SQIVND (reference sequence). The J segment lost 6 bases and the V segment lost 6 bases, leaving 5 bases of the junction unmatched. This CDR3 contains 14 residues. In nucleotides, the CDR3 is TGTGCCAGTAGAGGGGACAGGGCGGATGAAAAACTGTTTTTT. It is translated as CASRGDRADEKLFF.

This chain connects TRBV7-9 to TRBJ1-5; 8 nucleotides agree with TRBD1. Germline CDR1 is SEHNR and CDR2 is FQNEAQ (reference sequence). V lost 2 bases to trimming and J lost 6 bases; unmatched junction nucleotides: 6. The CDR3 extends over 15 amino acids. In DNA form, the CDR3 reads TGTGCCAGCAGCTTAATGCAGGGGGCTACTCAGCCCCAGCATTTT. Amino acids: CASSLMQGATQPQHF.